The subject of this entry is one T cell receptor (beta chain). This clonotype was counted between two and nine times. Its specific antigen is unknown. The sample holds no much larger clone one base away, and base qualities are not on file. This entry is derived from a study of T cell repertoires in cytomegalovirus infection (dated by TCRdb to the late 2010s). Concerning the study at large: Donor HLA type was relevant to the analysis, because carriage of CMV infection together with the matching HLA type was indicated by public TCR beta signatures. The paper's findings and limits, for the study overall: In both this cohort and an independent cohort of under 450 donors, the cumulative frequency of public TCR beta family members distinguished carriers of CMV infection plus the relevant HLA type. The ex vivo response was dominated by HLA-C-restricted CMV-specific TCR beta clonotypes, which also provided the single most frequent clonotype in two of eight donors.

The sequencer was an Illumina HiSeq 1500. TCRdb's own reprocessing of the public reads used fastp at Q25 and MiXCR and kept productive beta chains. Rows with a matching CDR3 protein are joined into one entry that keeps the most common DNA and genes. The sample table records approximately 750,000 distinct CDR3 sequences; 35% to 45% of these occur just once. Together, the top ten hold 2.8% of the sample. The sequenced sample consisted of PBMCs. This sequence was found in a human donor in good health (CMV status not recorded). Some clones in this sample may be carry-over from other donors' samples.

The base sequence is TGTGCCAGCAGGGGGCCTGGAGAAGCTTTCTTT. Its coded protein is CASRGPGEAFF. Recombination connected TRBV12-3 or TRBV12-4 to TRBJ1-1; the best D guess is TRBD1, with 5 bases matching. The CDR3 sequence holds 11 residues, the cysteine and phenylalanine included. Only CDR3 DNA is held: 33 bases, read in frame from base 1. Cut back by 6 bases and 8 bases, the V and J ends lie 10 bases apart.